Listed below are T cell receptor beta chains from one sample, sequenced in a study of regulatory T cells in long-lasting Graves disease. TCRdb used MiXCR to reprocess the multiplex PCR reads, holding one entry per CDR3 protein. This table holds about 540,000 distinct CDR3 sequences, approximately 13% found once. This sample was also put to use in a study of T cells in Graves' hyperthyroidism and ophthalmopathy.

The sequencing here drew on peripheral blood mononuclear cells (PBMCs), taken at new diagnosis, from a patient treated with antithyroid drugs. These receptor sequences come from a man aged 25-40 years with Graves disease. CDR3s include the opening cysteine and the closing phenylalanine or tryptophan. Each record gives: V gene, CDR3 length, J gene, clone size, D gene, CDR3 DNA, CDR3 protein. A D gene is named only where the DNA matches it firmly. Clone sizes are given selectively: once, few, many, or a class where the clone is expanded.

v_gene: TRBV19; len: 14; j_gene: TRBJ1-5; abundance: .; d_gene: .; CDR3nt: TGTGCCAGTACCCCGGGACTCCTCAATCAGCCCCAGCATTTT; CDR3aa: CASTPGLLNQPQHF
v_gene: TRBV19; len: 15; j_gene: TRBJ2-1; abundance: .; d_gene: TRBD2; CDR3nt: TGTGCCAGTACGCCAACTAGCGGGAGTCGAAATGAGCAGTTCTTC; CDR3aa: CASTPTSGSRNEQFF
v_gene: TRBV20-1; len: 14; j_gene: TRBJ1-1; abundance: many; d_gene: .; CDR3nt: TGCAGTGCCACGAACCCGGGTTTGGACACTGAAGCTTTCTTT; CDR3aa: CSATNPGLDTEAFF
v_gene: TRBV29-1; len: 14; j_gene: TRBJ1-4; abundance: few; d_gene: .; CDR3nt: .; CDR3aa: CSVGQGARGEKLVF
v_gene: TRBV6-1; len: 15; j_gene: TRBJ1-4; abundance: few; d_gene: TRBD1; CDR3nt: TGTGCCAGCAGGTCTAAGAGGGGGCCTAATGAAAAACTGTTTTTT; CDR3aa: CASRSKRGPNEKLFF
v_gene: TRBV27; len: 16; j_gene: TRBJ1-1; abundance: many; d_gene: .; CDR3nt: TGTGCCAGCAGAGACCTCGGTTGGGACCTGAACACTGAAGCTTTCTTT; CDR3aa: CASRDLGWDLNTEAFF
v_gene: TRBV7-8; len: 15; j_gene: TRBJ1-3; abundance: few; d_gene: .; CDR3nt: TGTGCCAGCAGACTATCCGCGCACTCTGGAAACACCATATATTTT; CDR3aa: CASRLSAHSGNTIYF
v_gene: TRBV12-3/TRBV12-4; len: 15; j_gene: TRBJ2-1; abundance: .; d_gene: .; CDR3nt: TGTGCCAGCAGCCACGGGCCGCTCTCCTACAATGAGCAGTTCTTC; CDR3aa: CASSHGPLSYNEQFF
v_gene: TRBV20-1; len: 16; j_gene: TRBJ2-4; abundance: many; d_gene: .; CDR3nt: TGCAGTGCTACGACGGGTTTATTCGGGGCCAAAAACATTCAGTACTTC; CDR3aa: CSATTGLFGAKNIQYF
v_gene: TRBV13; len: 14; j_gene: TRBJ2-2; abundance: few; d_gene: .; CDR3nt: TGTGCCAGCAGCTTAGTCAGCCGCACCGGGGAGCTGTTTTTT; CDR3aa: CASSLVSRTGELFF
v_gene: TRBV14; len: 13; j_gene: TRBJ2-7; abundance: .; d_gene: TRBD1; CDR3nt: TGTGCCAGCAGCCAGGACAGGGCGATAGAGCAGTACTTC; CDR3aa: CASSQDRAIEQYF
v_gene: TRBV10-3; len: 14; j_gene: TRBJ2-7; abundance: .; d_gene: TRBD2; CDR3nt: TGTGCCATCAGTCGTGGGACTAGGGGTGAGGAGCAGTACTTC; CDR3aa: CAISRGTRGEEQYF
v_gene: TRBV7-2; len: 14; j_gene: TRBJ2-2; abundance: few; d_gene: .; CDR3nt: TGTGCCAGCAGCAAAGAATCAGGGGCCGGGGAGCTGTTTTTT; CDR3aa: CASSKESGAGELFF
v_gene: TRBV12-3/TRBV12-4; len: 15; j_gene: TRBJ2-1; abundance: .; d_gene: TRBD1; CDR3nt: TGTGCCAGCAGTTCTGACAGGGGGGGGGGCAATGAGCAGTTCTTC; CDR3aa: CASSSDRGGGNEQFF
v_gene: TRBV6-5; len: 15; j_gene: TRBJ1-5; abundance: .; d_gene: TRBD1; CDR3nt: TGTGCCAGCAGTTACTCAGGGGGCTTGGATCAGCCCCAGCATTTT; CDR3aa: CASSYSGGLDQPQHF
v_gene: TRBV6-1; len: 13; j_gene: TRBJ2-5; abundance: .; d_gene: .; CDR3nt: TGTGCCAGCAGTCCCCTGCCCGGGGAGACCCAGTACTTC; CDR3aa: CASSPLPGETQYF
v_gene: TRBV2; len: 15; j_gene: TRBJ2-3; abundance: many; d_gene: .; CDR3nt: TGTGCCAGCAGTGCATACGGGGGGCAGAGGGATACGCAGTATTTT; CDR3aa: CASSAYGGQRDTQYF
v_gene: TRBV29-1; len: 12; j_gene: TRBJ2-5; abundance: .; d_gene: TRBD2; CDR3nt: TGCAGCGTCCTCCCGGGGGGGGAGACCCAGTACTTC; CDR3aa: CSVLPGGETQYF
v_gene: TRBV2; len: 14; j_gene: TRBJ2-1; abundance: many; d_gene: .; CDR3nt: TGTGCCAGCACCAGGGAGGGCCAGGGGTGGGAGCAGTTCTTC; CDR3aa: CASTREGQGWEQFF
v_gene: TRBV6-9; len: 14; j_gene: TRBJ2-5; abundance: .; d_gene: .; CDR3nt: TGTGCCAGCAGTTACACTAGCTTGCGGGAGACCCAGTACTTC; CDR3aa: CASSYTSLRETQYF
v_gene: TRBV30; len: 15; j_gene: TRBJ1-4; abundance: .; d_gene: .; CDR3nt: TGTGCCTGGAGTCCTTGGGACGTCCGGAATGAAAAACTGTTTTTT; CDR3aa: CAWSPWDVRNEKLFF
v_gene: TRBV7-9; len: 15; j_gene: TRBJ2-7; abundance: many; d_gene: TRBD2; CDR3nt: TGTGCCAGCAGCTTCGGGAGCGGGAGGGCTGGGGAGCAGTACTTC; CDR3aa: CASSFGSGRAGEQYF
v_gene: TRBV7-8; len: 15; j_gene: TRBJ1-5; abundance: many; d_gene: TRBD1; CDR3nt: TGTGCCAGCAGCTTGGGGACAGGGGGCGGTCAGCCCCAGCATTTT; CDR3aa: CASSLGTGGGQPQHF
v_gene: TRBV5-1; len: 18; j_gene: TRBJ2-6; abundance: many; d_gene: TRBD1; CDR3nt: TGCGCCAGCAGCCGGATGGACAGGGGGGATTCTGGGGCCAACGTCCTGACTTTC; CDR3aa: CASSRMDRGDSGANVLTF
v_gene: TRBV7-9; len: 14; j_gene: TRBJ2-7; abundance: many; d_gene: TRBD2; CDR3nt: TGTGCCAGCAGCAGTTTGGGAGGGACCCACGAGCAGTACTTC; CDR3aa: CASSSLGGTHEQYF
v_gene: TRBV12-5; len: 17; j_gene: TRBJ2-2; abundance: .; d_gene: TRBD2; CDR3nt: TGTGCTAGTGGTTTGGCCCCGGGTAGCGGGGACACCGGGGAGCTGTTTTTT; CDR3aa: CASGLAPGSGDTGELFF
v_gene: TRBV20-1; len: 14; j_gene: TRBJ2-7; abundance: many; d_gene: TRBD2; CDR3nt: TGCAGTGCTAGTATTAGCGGGAGAAGTCTCGAGCAGTACTTC; CDR3aa: CSASISGRSLEQYF
v_gene: TRBV29-1; len: 15; j_gene: TRBJ1-2; abundance: few; d_gene: TRBD1; CDR3nt: TGCAGCGTTGAAGGGGCGGGGACAGGGGTCGATGGCTACACCTTC; CDR3aa: CSVEGAGTGVDGYTF
v_gene: TRBV27; len: 14; j_gene: TRBJ2-4; abundance: many; d_gene: .; CDR3nt: TGTGCCAGCAGTCTTGGATTAGCCCAAAACATTCAGTACTTC; CDR3aa: CASSLGLAQNIQYF
v_gene: TRBV5-6; len: 12; j_gene: TRBJ2-7; abundance: .; d_gene: .; CDR3nt: TGTGCCAGCAGCTATTCCACCTACGGGCAGTACTTC; CDR3aa: CASSYSTYGQYF
v_gene: TRBV28; len: 20; j_gene: TRBJ2-2; abundance: .; d_gene: TRBD2; CDR3nt: TGTGCCAGCAGCCAGTCCCGTTTGGGGCTAGCGGCCGCGAACACCGGGGAGCTGTTTTTT; CDR3aa: CASSQSRLGLAAANTGELFF
v_gene: TRBV2; len: 14; j_gene: TRBJ2-3; abundance: many; d_gene: TRBD2; CDR3nt: TGTGCCAGCCTGCTAGCGGGGAGGGCAGATACGCAGTATTTT; CDR3aa: CASLLAGRADTQYF
v_gene: TRBV27; len: 12; j_gene: TRBJ2-7; abundance: many; d_gene: .; CDR3nt: TGTGCCAGCAGTTTATTGGGGCACGAGCAGTACTTC; CDR3aa: CASSLLGHEQYF
v_gene: TRBV6-1; len: 12; j_gene: TRBJ2-5; abundance: .; d_gene: .; CDR3nt: TGTGCCAGCAGTGTAGTCCAAGAGACCCAGTACTTC; CDR3aa: CASSVVQETQYF
v_gene: TRBV20-1; len: 19; j_gene: TRBJ2-7; abundance: few; d_gene: TRBD2; CDR3nt: TGCAGTGCTAGAGATCTGGTAGGGGATCGGCTAGCGGGAACCTACGAGCAGTACTTC; CDR3aa: CSARDLVGDRLAGTYEQYF
v_gene: TRBV15; len: 16; j_gene: TRBJ1-4; abundance: many; d_gene: .; CDR3nt: TGTGCCACCAGCAGAGATCGAGGTTGGAGCGATGAAAAACTGTTTTTT; CDR3aa: CATSRDRGWSDEKLFF
v_gene: TRBV7-9; len: 15; j_gene: TRBJ2-3; abundance: few; d_gene: .; CDR3nt: TGTGCCAGCAGCTTTCGGCAGAGCCCCACAGATACGCAGTATTTT; CDR3aa: CASSFRQSPTDTQYF
v_gene: TRBV28; len: 16; j_gene: TRBJ2-7; abundance: many; d_gene: TRBD1; CDR3nt: TGTGCCAGCAGTTGGGGACAGACCTTCGACCCCTACGAGCAGTACTTC; CDR3aa: CASSWGQTFDPYEQYF
v_gene: TRBV20-1; len: 14; j_gene: TRBJ2-4; abundance: few; d_gene: TRBD1; CDR3nt: TGCAGTGCTAGGGGCAGGGGGAGCAAAAACATTCAGTACTTC; CDR3aa: CSARGRGSKNIQYF
v_gene: TRBV7-3; len: 13; j_gene: TRBJ2-7; abundance: few; d_gene: TRBD2; CDR3nt: TGTGCCAGCAGCTTCCTAGCGGTTGGCGAGCAGTACTTC; CDR3aa: CASSFLAVGEQYF
v_gene: TRBV5-1; len: 11; j_gene: TRBJ2-7; abundance: many; d_gene: .; CDR3nt: TGCGCCAGCAGCTTGATGAGCGAGCAGTACTTC; CDR3aa: CASSLMSEQYF
v_gene: TRBV7-9; len: 17; j_gene: TRBJ2-5; abundance: .; d_gene: .; CDR3nt: TGTGCCAGCAGCTTTAAGTCCGCCGTTCTGTACCAAGAGACCCAGTACTTC; CDR3aa: CASSFKSAVLYQETQYF